This is a list of T cell receptor beta chains from one sample in a study of T cells in Graves' hyperthyroidism and ophthalmopathy. TCRdb processed the multiplex PCR reads anew with MiXCR; each CDR3 protein has one entry. The sample includes about 640,000 distinct CDR3 sequences, 20% to 25% of them seen just once. Sequenced input: blood. The receptors stem from a man aged 30 to 39 with Graves' ophthalmopathy. CDR3s leave out the opening cysteine and the closing phenylalanine or tryptophan. A D gene is named only where the DNA matches it firmly.

>NA|TRBV27
ASSLSGTPSNEQY
>TRBD1|TRBV15
ATSRADRRTGELF
>TRBD1|TRBV6-1
ACRGGSGTEAF
>TRBD1|TRBV28
ASSPYRGSTYEQY
>NA|TRBV30
AWSPLTSGYGYT
>NA|TRBV15
ATSRGEGKTQY
>TRBD2|TRBV3-1
ASRPLLAGKNEQF
>NA|TRBV13
ASSPFASDTQY
>NA|TRBV11-2
ASILGGRGTEAF
>NA|TRBV12-3/TRBV12-4
ASSLTVYGYT
>NA|TRBV5-1
ASSLAGTRNEKLF
>TRBD2|TRBV6-2/TRBV6-3
ASGSRITSGRSTGELF
>NA|TRBV2
ASMLGETEAF
>NA|TRBV20-1
SARNRDNQPQH
>NA|TRBV25-1
ASSYQGSMDGYT
>TRBD1|TRBV20-1
SAREGDRGMNTEAF
>NA|TRBV5-1
ASSLAPRGRLTYNEQF
>TRBD2|TRBV5-1
ASNPGLAGSGELF
>NA|TRBV2
ASKGEVGTGELF
>TRBD1|TRBV28
ASSLFTGTGNYEQY
>NA|TRBV24-1
ATSDYRDGEQF
>NA|TRBV7-2
ASSSVGSGTDTQY
>NA|TRBV12-3/TRBV12-4
ASTPPGRTYNEQF
>NA|TRBV20-1
SARAGGAQY